The following is a T cell receptor beta chain sequence with its context. The antigen remains undetermined. This specimen belongs to a study of OX40 agonist ivuxolimab in advanced cancers. Background on the study: Anti-PD-1, anti-PD-L1 or anti-CTLA-4 therapy given earlier was allowed, and approximately 40% had some. General study points: Low normalized T-cell clonal expansion was also seen in some nonresponders.

The assay was immunoSEQ multiplex PCR, and TCRdb's table has in-frame clones only and misses some. Of about 120,000 clones detected, 80% to 90% appear once; the ten largest clones hold around 0.55%. The clonotype was recovered from an adult with an advanced solid tumor such as melanoma, head and neck, liver or kidney cancer. The source material was CD4+ or CD8+ T cells sorted from blood, sampled in a trial of the OX40 agonist ivuxolimab.

This CDR3 reads CASSTRQGAFYEQYF. For the CDR3, the DNA is TGTGCCAGCAGCACCCGACAGGGGGCGTTCTACGAGCAGTACTTC. This chain connects TRBV11-2 to TRBJ2-7; 10 nucleotides align to TRBD1. Germline V CDR1 and CDR2: SGHAT, FQNNGV. The CDR3 sequence is 15 residues long. V shed 5 bases and J 3 bases; nucleotides not matched to a gene: 7.